The 12 T cell receptor beta chains listed next were all sequenced from one sample in a study of spatial heterogeneity in lung cancer (dated 2019 in TCRdb). Library preparation was by 5' RACE. Sequencing used a NextSeq 500. TCRdb reanalyzed the raw reads on its own, using fastp at Q25 for trimming and MiXCR for clone calling, and kept in-frame beta chains. Each CDR3 protein appears once, grouped with its most common genes and DNA. The sample table holds several thousand distinct CDR3 sequences, of which 15% to 20% were seen once. The ten most abundant clones make up roughly 6.1% of the sample. Explained via the paper, the time point label denotes: sample taken at primary tumor resection. Whole RNA extracted from tumor and nontumor lung tissue, or from cryopreserved PBMC samples, was used for TCR sequencing without cell sorting. Sequencing was performed on PBMCs, taken at surgery. These receptors were collected from a male donor with early-stage non-small cell lung cancer.

In its sample, this clonotype ranks as medium-sized (0.01 to 0.1%). V gene TRBV7-8 combines with J gene TRBJ1-5; no firm D call. CDR3 length equals 12 residues. CDR1 SGHVS and CDR2 FQNEAQ come from the germline V gene. V lost 6 bases, J lost 3 bases, and 6 bases lay in between. The CDR3 region is CASSYDNQPQHF. The CDR3 nucleotides read TGTGCCAGCAGTTATGACAATCAGCCCCAGCATTTT. The entire variable domain, with the rest obtained from reference TRBV7-8 and TRBJ1-5, is as follows: GAGVSQSPRYKVAKRGQDVALRCDPISGHVSLFWYQQALGQGPEFLTYFQNEAQLDKSGLPSDRFFAERPEGSVSTLKIQRTQQEDSAVYLCASSYDNQPQHFGDGTRLSIL.

In DNA, the CDR3 is TGTGCCAGCAGCCCCTGGGGGGGGGCTGTAAATGAGCAGTTCTTC. Protein product: CASSPWGGAVNEQFF. The chain has TRBV7-2 and TRBJ2-1; TRBD2 is a possible D gene (7 bases). V lost 5 bases and J 7 bases, leaving 18 bases between the germline ends. The CDR3 spans 15 residues. The germline V gene has CDR1 SGHTA and CDR2 FQGNSA. Filled out from reference TRBV7-2 and TRBJ2-1, the complete variable domain reads GAGVSQSPSNKVTEKGKDVELRCDPISGHTALYWYRQSLGQGLEFLIYFQGNSAPDKSGLPSDRFSAERTGGSVSTLTIQRTQQEDSAVYLCASSPWGGAVNEQFFGPGTRLTVL.

By sample share, this clonotype is medium-sized. V usage is TRBV5-1 and J usage is TRBJ2-7; D unclear. Trimming cost V 0 bases and J 6 bases, with 13 bases left between them. Germline values: CDR1 SGHRS, CDR2 YFSETQ. CDR3 length equals 14 residues. The CDR3 bases are TGCGCCAGCAGCTTGGGGGTCCAGTCGTTCGAGCAGTACTTC. Its translation is CASSLGVQSFEQYF. Based on the CDR3 plus reference TRBV5-1 and TRBJ2-7, the full variable domain is KAGVTQTPRYLIKTRGQQVTLSCSPISGHRSVSWYQQTPGQGLQFLFEYFSETQRNKGNFPGRFSGRQFSNSRSEMNVSTLELGDSALYLCASSLGVQSFEQYFGPGTRLTVT.

This clonotype is deemed medium-sized. The chain employs TRBV7-2 and TRBJ2-3, with 8 bases lining up with TRBD2. CDR3 length: 15 residues. CDR1 and CDR2 from the germline V gene are SGHTA and FQGNSA. The ends lost 5 bases at V and 5 bases at J; junction bases unmatched: 9. The CDR3 coding sequence is TGTGCCAGCAGCCCCGGGGGGGCGATGGGAGATACGCAGTATTTT. Its translation is CASSPGGAMGDTQYF. Complete variable domain (other parts from reference TRBV7-2 and TRBJ2-3): GAGVSQSPSNKVTEKGKDVELRCDPISGHTALYWYRQSLGQGLEFLIYFQGNSAPDKSGLPSDRFSAERTGGSVSTLTIQRTQQEDSAVYLCASSPGGAMGDTQYFGPGTRLTVL.

The table lists this clonotype with a few counts. CDR3 DNA: TGTGCCAGCAGTCTAAACTCCCAGGGTTATGGCTACACCTTC. It encodes CASSLNSQGYGYTF. The chain joins TRBV2 to TRBJ1-2; possible D gene TRBD1, 5 bases. V was cut by 5 bases and J by 5 bases, with 15 bases left in between. The germline CDR1 and CDR2 sequences are SNHLY and FYNNEI. The CDR3 runs 14 residues. Filled out from reference TRBV2 and TRBJ1-2, the complete variable domain reads EPEVTQTPSHQVTQMGQEVILRCVPISNHLYFYWYRQILGQKVEFLVSFYNNEISEKSEIFDDQFSVERPDGSNFTLKIRSTKLEDSAMYFCASSLNSQGYGYTFGSGTRLTVV.

Within the sample, this clonotype is medium-sized. The genes are TRBV10-3 and TRBJ1-1; 8 nucleotides match TRBD1. Germline CDR1 and CDR2: ENHRY and SYGVKD. Trimming took 2 bases from V and 4 from J; bases not matched to a gene: 6. The CDR3 consists of 15 residues. The DNA of the CDR3 is TGTGCCATCAGTGAGCCTCGACAGGGGTTCACTGAAGCTTTCTTT. Translating it yields CAISEPRQGFTEAFF.

This clonotype is medium-sized. The chain recombines TRBV3-1 with TRBJ1-2; no reliable D call. The V gene lost 1 base and the J gene lost 9 bases, with 3 bases spanning the gap. The CDR3 consists of 10 residues. Germline V CDR1 and CDR2: LGHDT, YNNKEL (reference sequence). The CDR3 is CASSQGSYTF. In nucleotides, the CDR3 is TGTGCCAGCAGCCAAGGAAGCTACACCTTC.

Concerning this clonotype itself: Since a much larger clone is just one base distant, this may be a read error. Since no conserved phenylalanine or tryptophan closes the CDR3, a read error is the likely cause. This chain joins TRBV18 and TRBJ1-1, with unresolved D. Trimming cost V 3 bases and J 0 bases, with 17 bases left between them. The CDR3 covers 17 residues. The V gene's germline CDR1 is KGHSH and CDR2 LQKENI. CDR3 residues: CASSPGTIVRLNTEAFL. In nucleotides, the CDR3 is TGTGCCAGCTCACCTGGAACAATTGTACGCTTGAACACTGAAGCTTTCCTT.

This clonotype was picked up a small number of times. V usage is TRBV10-3 and J usage is TRBJ2-1, with 10 bases fitting TRBD1. The CDR3 contains 16 residues. The germline V gene has CDR1 ENHRY and CDR2 SYGVKD. The trim removed 4 bases at V and 7 bases at J, leaving 10 bases unmatched. The CDR3 loop reads CAISGKLGQGTNEQFF. The CDR3 DNA is TGTGCCATCAGTGGTAAATTGGGACAGGGGACGAATGAGCAGTTCTTC.

By proportion, this clonotype is medium-sized. The chain employs TRBV4-3 and TRBJ1-6, with 10 bases matching TRBD1. The CDR3 covers 15 residues. V gave up 1 base and J gave up 10 bases; unmatched junction bases: 4. Germline V gene data show CDR1 as LGHNA and CDR2 as YSLEER. The CDR3 is CASSQGTGGRSPLHF. DNA of the CDR3: TGCGCCAGCAGCCAAGGGACAGGGGGTCGCTCACCCCTCCACTTT.

This clonotype was counted ten times or more. The chain combines TRBV3-1 with TRBJ2-3; 7 nucleotides align to TRBD2. V dropped 4 bases and J dropped 1; count of bases not matched to a gene: 2. Per the germline V gene, CDR1 is LGHDT and CDR2 is YNNKEL (reference sequence). This CDR3 comprises 14 residues. The CDR3 sequence: CASSPGRGTDTQYF. The CDR3 DNA is TGTGCCAGCAGCCCTGGGAGGGGCACAGATACGCAGTATTTT.

By frequency in the sample, this clonotype is medium-sized. The V and J genes are TRBV13 and TRBJ1-2; D call uncertain. This CDR3 region has 15 residues. The germline V gene encodes CDR1 PRHDT and CDR2 FYEKMQ (reference sequence). V was shortened by 0 bases and J by 2 bases, with 10 bases between the two germline ends. The CDR3 region is CASSLGRTPNYGYTF. In nucleotides, the CDR3 is TGTGCCAGCAGCTTAGGTCGGACGCCAAACTATGGCTACACCTTC.